This is a list of T cell receptor beta chains from one sample in a study of response to subunit inactivated influenza vaccine. A single record per CDR3 protein comes from TCRdb applying MiXCR to the RT-PCR reads. The sample has some 600,000 distinct CDR3 sequences; roughly 15% are singletons. The specimen comprised PBMCs from blood, sampled 14 days before vaccination. These receptors came from a man in his fifties who received an inactivated influenza vaccine. CDR3s include the opening cysteine and the closing phenylalanine or tryptophan. Each record gives: V gene, D gene, J gene, CDR3 length, clone size, CDR3 protein, CDR3 DNA. A D gene is named only where the DNA matches it firmly. A clone size is listed for some rows: how often the clone was seen (once, few, many), or a class if it is expanded.

>TRBV10-3|-|TRBJ1-1|13|many
CAISALMNTEAFF
TGTGCCATCAGTGCACTGATGAACACTGAAGCTTTCTTT
>TRBV7-9|-|TRBJ2-4|14|few
CASSEDRAKNIQYF
TGTGCCAGCAGCGAAGACAGAGCCAAAAACATTCAGTACTTC
>TRBV20-1|-|TRBJ2-3|13|few
CSARLASHDTQYF
TGCAGTGCTAGACTAGCGTCACATGATACGCAGTATTTT
>TRBV12-3/TRBV12-4|TRBD1|TRBJ2-2|15|-
CASRRDRVDTGELFF
TGTGCCAGCAGGCGGGACAGGGTTGACACCGGGGAGCTGTTTTTT
>TRBV5-5|-|TRBJ2-5|15|-
CASSLRAGTGETQYF
TGTGCCAGCAGCTTGCGCGCGGGGACGGGAGAGACCCAGTACTTC
>TRBV18|TRBD1|TRBJ2-3|13|many
CASSPDRQRGQYF
TGTGCCAGCTCACCGGACAGGCAGAGAGGGCAGTATTTT
>TRBV6-1|TRBD1|TRBJ1-5|14|-
CASRKGAVNQPQHF
TGTGCCAGCAGAAAGGGGGCGGTCAATCAGCCCCAGCATTTT
>TRBV5-1|TRBD2|TRBJ2-7|14|few
CASSLRTSGDEQYF
TGCGCCAGCAGCTTAAGGACTAGCGGGGACGAGCAGTACTTC
>TRBV20-1|-|TRBJ1-2|11|few
CSAVQAWGYTF
TGCAGTGCCGTCCAAGCTTGGGGCTACACCTTC
>TRBV6-1|TRBD1|TRBJ1-2|15|many
CASSLRTGSYYGYTF
TGTGCCAGCAGCCTACGGACAGGGAGTTACTATGGCTACACCTTC
>TRBV5-1|TRBD1|TRBJ1-1|14|few
CASSEQGADTEAFF
TGCGCCAGCAGCGAACAGGGGGCTGACACTGAAGCTTTCTTT
>TRBV7-9|-|TRBJ1-1|14|-
CASSQTGRGTEAFF
TGTGCCAGCAGCCAAACAGGGAGGGGCACTGAAGCTTTCTTT
>TRBV11-1|TRBD2|TRBJ2-7|15|few
CASSPPLAGGYEQYF
TGTGCCAGCAGCCCTCCGCTAGCGGGAGGCTACGAGCAGTACTTC
>TRBV10-3|TRBD2|TRBJ2-1|15|many
CAISEGAGAYNEQFF
TGTGCCATCAGTGAGGGAGCGGGGGCCTACAATGAGCAGTTCTTC
>TRBV5-1|-|TRBJ2-3|14|-
CASSPQDSRDTQYF
TGCGCCAGCAGCCCGCAGGATTCTCGAGATACGCAGTATTTT
>TRBV15|-|TRBJ2-2|14|-
CATSRGRATGELFF
TGTGCCACCAGCAGAGGTCGGGCCACCGGGGAGCTGTTTTTT